One and the same sample provided the 10 T cell receptor gamma chains below, sequenced in a study of gamma-delta T cells after stem cell transplantation. TCRdb re-processed the RT-PCR reads via CATT. The table records over 2,500 gamma-chain clones, more than 15% of them present only once. The source material was gamma-delta T cells. The receptors shown here come from a human donor. It is not recorded whose cells these are; they may come from a transplant donor.

There are a few counts of this clone. The V and J genes are TRGV8 and TRGJ1 or TRGJ2. The length of the CDR3 is 13 residues. V was clipped by 4 bases and J by 0 bases; unmatched bases: 3. The V gene's germline CDR1 is VENAVY and CDR2 YDSYNSRV. The chain's CDR3 is CATWELNYYKKLF. The CDR3 DNA sequence: TGTGCCACCTGGGAACTGAATTATTATAAGAAACTCTTT.

This clone is medium-sized (0.01 to 0.1%) within its sample. V usage is TRGV2 and J usage is TRGJ1 or TRGJ2. This CDR3 has 14 amino acids. The germline CDR1 and CDR2 sequences are EGSNGY and YDSYNSKV. Trimming at V came to 0 bases and at J to 4 bases, leaving 6 bases not matched to a gene. The CDR3 loop reads CATWDGTGYYKKLF. The CDR3 nucleotides are TGTGCCACCTGGGACGGGACGGGATATTATAAGAAACTCTTT.

There are a few counts of this clone. This sequence joins TRGV8 and TRGJ1 or TRGJ2. With 4 bases clipped from V and 3 bases from J, the junction kept 3 bases outside the gene matches. Germline V gene data show CDR1 as VENAVY and CDR2 as YDSYNSRV. The CDR3 runs to 12 residues. The CDR3 DNA sequence: TGTGCCACCTGGGAACCTTATTATAAGAAACTCTTT. Translating gives CATWEPYYKKLF.

V and J are TRGV3 and TRGJ1 or TRGJ2. V shed 0 bases, J shed 12 bases, and the junction held 5 bases outside the gene matches. The CDR3 covers 11 residues. The germline CDR1 and CDR2 sequences are VTNTFY and YDVSTARD (reference sequence). The CDR3 DNA follows: TGTGCCACCTGGGACAGGTCGGGGAAACTCTTT. Its protein product is CATWDRSGKLF.

The V call is TRGV8, the J call TRGJP1. CDR3 length: 20 amino acids. Germline-derived CDR1 and CDR2 are VENAVY and YDSYNSRV. The V segment lost 2 bases and the J segment 0 bases; nucleotides outside the gene matches: 18. CDR3 bases: TGTGCCACCTGGGATACAATTAGACTCCAAGGCAATACCACTGGTTGGTTCAAGATATTT. It is translated as CATWDTIRLQGNTTGWFKIF.

This clone was observed a handful of times. This sequence joins TRGV9 and TRGJ1 or TRGJ2. The CDR3 covers 16 residues. The V segment lost 0 bases and the J segment 4 bases; nucleotides outside the gene matches: 12. Germline values: CDR1 GITISATS, CDR2 ISYDGTV (reference sequence). The CDR3 nucleotides read TGTGCCTTGTGGGAGGTGCAGAGGTTTGGCTATTATAAGAAACTCTTT. Translating gives CALWEVQRFGYYKKLF.

This clone is large (0.1 to 1%) by share. This sequence joins TRGV9 and TRGJP. There are 15 residues in the CDR3. Trimming removed 3 bases from V and 4 bases from J; junction bases left unmatched: 0. CDR1 is GITISATS, CDR2 ISYDGTV, per germline (reference sequence). Written as DNA, the CDR3 is TGTGCCTTGTGGGAGCAAGAGTTGGGCAAAAAAATCAAGGTATTT. Amino acid sequence: CALWEQELGKKIKVF.

About this clone itself: At one end the junction does not follow the germline gene, possibly because of a read error. Other DNA sequences of this sample code for an identical CDR3. This chain uses TRGV2 with TRGJ1 or TRGJ2. There are 12 residues in the CDR3. From germline, CDR1 is EGSNGY and CDR2 YDSYNSKV. The DNA for the CDR3 is TGCGCCACCTGGGACGGTTCTTATAAGAAACTCTTT. Its translation: CATWDGSYKKLF.

The V gene is TRGV2, the J gene TRGJ1 or TRGJ2. The CDR3 totals 11 residues. The junction had 5 bases not matched to a gene; V was cut back by 7 bases and J by 5 bases. The germline CDR1 and CDR2 sequences are EGSNGY and YDSYNSKV. This CDR3 reads CATCDDYKKLF. For the CDR3, the DNA is TGTGCCACCTGTGATGATTATAAGAAACTCTTT.

Details on this clone: The same CDR3 arises from other DNA sequences in this sample as well. This sequence joins TRGV2 and TRGJ1 or TRGJ2. The V gene end was trimmed by 1 base and the J gene end by 6 bases; junction bases not matched to a gene: 6. CDR1 and CDR2 (germline): EGSNGY, YDSYNSKV. The CDR3 covers 13 residues. In DNA, the CDR3 is TGTGCCACCTGGGACGGTAGGGGTTATAAGAAACTCTTT. It specifies CATWDGRGYKKLF.